What follows are 10 T cell receptor beta chains derived from one specimen sequenced in a study of shared clonotypes between healthy human individuals. Sequenced by immunoSEQ multiplex PCR; TCRdb stores in-frame clones only, minus some. The sample yields 2,500,000 or so clones, under 95% seen once. The source material was naive CD4+ T cells from PBMCs. Documented subset: CD45RA+ positively selected. These TCRs come from a man between 18 and 35 years old in good health. Some clones in this sample may be carry-over from other donors' samples.

The chain is built from TRBV28 and TRBJ2-5; TRBD2 might be the D (6 bases). Between the trimmed V and J ends, which lost 6 bases and 3 bases, there was a span of 14 bases. CDR1 MDHEN and CDR2 SYDVKM come from the germline V gene. The CDR3 spans 14 residues. The CDR3 sequence: CASSPAGREETQYF. The CDR3 region has the DNA TGTGCCAGCAGCCCTGCGGGAAGAGAAGAGACCCAGTACTTC.

J is TRBJ1-5 and V is TRBV2, with a tentative D call TRBD1 (6 bases). Germline values: CDR1 SNHLY, CDR2 FYNNEI. V was trimmed by 5 bases and J by 7 bases, leaving 21 bases between them. This CDR3 has 16 amino acids. CDR3 DNA: TGTGCCAGCAGTCCAATTCCATCAACAGGGCAGCAGCCCCAGCATTTT. Protein product: CASSPIPSTGQQPQHF.

J is TRBJ2-7 and V is TRBV7-3; D is perhaps TRBD1 or TRBD2 (6 bases each). With 1 base removed from V and 2 bases from J, the gap between germline ends came to 15 bases. CDR1 SGHTA and CDR2 FQGTGA come from the germline V gene. The CDR3 contains 16 residues. The CDR3 bases are TGTGCCAGCAGCTTAAATGGGGGGCTAGGGACCTACGAGCAGTACTTC. Amino acids: CASSLNGGLGTYEQYF.

This clone came up once. This chain connects TRBV27 to TRBJ1-1, with unresolved D. Looked up from germline, CDR1 is MNHEY and CDR2 is SMNVEV (reference sequence). The CDR3 runs 15 residues. V was shortened by 2 bases and J by 5 bases, with 15 bases between the two germline ends. Here the CDR3 reads CASSLGRMAETEAFF. In DNA, the CDR3 is TGTGCCAGCAGTTTAGGGCGGATGGCTGAAACTGAAGCTTTCTTT.

The chain has TRBV21-1 and TRBJ1-1; the D call of TRBD1 is as the table states it, not checked on the DNA. TRBV21-1 represents a pseudogene. CDR3 length: 17 amino acids. The CDR3 DNA follows: TGTGCCAGCAGCAAAGTTAGAACAGGTGAGGAGAACACTGAAGCTTTCTTT. Translation: CASSKVRTGEENTEAFF.

The chain is built from TRBV19 and TRBJ1-5, with a weak D call TRBD1 (5 bases). The CDR3 is 16 residues long. Germline CDR1 LNHDA, CDR2 SQIVND (reference sequence). The V end was cut by 6 bases, the J end by 3 bases, with 18 bases between. For the CDR3, the DNA is TGTGCCAGTAGCCCTCTGGGGGGTGCGGTCAATCAGCCCCAGCATTTT. Its protein product is CASSPLGGAVNQPQHF.

This rearrangement joins TRBV10-3 to TRBJ2-1; D possibly corresponds to TRBD1 (6 bases). The CDR3 is 15 residues long. V shed 6 bases and J shed 3 bases, with 15 bases lying between them. From germline, CDR1 is ENHRY and CDR2 SYGVKD. The chain's CDR3 is CAIRKRDMGYNEQFF. In nucleotides, the CDR3 is TGTGCCATCAGGAAACGGGACATGGGCTACAATGAGCAGTTCTTC.

Notes on this clone: The germline gene is not matched at one end of the junction; a read error may be the cause. DNA of the CDR3: TGTGCCAGCAACTTGAAAGGGACAGGGGCAGATACGCAGTATTTT. It translates to CASNLKGTGADTQYF. The V call is TRBV5-4, the J call TRBJ2-3; 10 bases line up with TRBD1. CDR3 length: 15 amino acids. CDR1 and CDR2 from the germline V gene are SGHNT and YYREEE (reference sequence).

This rearrangement joins TRBV7-2 to TRBJ2-2, with 10 bases matching TRBD1. The CDR3 runs to 15 residues. The J segment lost 4 bases and the V segment lost 1 base, leaving 0 bases of the junction unmatched. From germline, CDR1 is SGHTA and CDR2 FQGNSA. For the CDR3, the DNA is TGTGCCAGCAGCTTAGGACAGGGGGCCACCGGGGAGCTGTTTTTT. Protein product: CASSLGQGATGELFF.

This clone came up a few times. This chain joins TRBV27 and TRBJ2-3; D gene unclear. Trimming stripped 2 bases from V and 2 bases from J, with 2 bases between. This CDR3 region has 12 residues. CDR1 is MNHEY, CDR2 SMNVEV, per germline (reference sequence). CDR3 residues: CASSLTTDTQYF. CDR3 DNA sequence: TGTGCCAGCAGTTTAACCACAGATACGCAGTATTTT.